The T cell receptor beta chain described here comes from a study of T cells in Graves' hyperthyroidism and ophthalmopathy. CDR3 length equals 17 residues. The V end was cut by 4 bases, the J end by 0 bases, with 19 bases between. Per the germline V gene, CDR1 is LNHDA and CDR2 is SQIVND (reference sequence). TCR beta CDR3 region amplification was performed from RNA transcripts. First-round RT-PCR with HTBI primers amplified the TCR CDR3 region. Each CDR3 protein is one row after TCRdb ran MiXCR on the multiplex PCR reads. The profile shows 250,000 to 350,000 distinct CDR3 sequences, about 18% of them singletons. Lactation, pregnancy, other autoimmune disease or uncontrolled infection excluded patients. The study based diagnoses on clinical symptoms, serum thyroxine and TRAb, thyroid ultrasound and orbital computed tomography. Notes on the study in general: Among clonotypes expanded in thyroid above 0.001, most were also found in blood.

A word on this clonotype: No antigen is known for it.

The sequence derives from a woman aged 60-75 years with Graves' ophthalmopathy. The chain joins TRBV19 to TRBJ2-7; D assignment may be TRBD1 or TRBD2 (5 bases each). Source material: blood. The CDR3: CASSSILGPMNSYEQYF. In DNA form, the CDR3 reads TGTGCCAGTAGTAGTATCCTGGGACCGATGAACTCCTACGAGCAGTACTTC.